The 19 T cell receptor beta chains presented below share a single source sample, sequenced in a study of glioma-infiltrating T cells. Using RNA template, CDR3s of TCR alpha and beta were amplified with iRepertoire arm-PCR. One entry per CDR3 protein, called by TCRdb with MiXCR from the multiplex PCR reads. This repertoire shows 100,000 to 150,000 distinct CDR3 sequences, 23% found once; its top ten account for approximately 16%. The sample consisted of glioma tissue, nonneoplastic brain tissue, or PBMCs (not recorded which). The receptors derive from a human donor with low-grade glioma or glioblastoma, undergoing nonglioma brain surgery, or in good health (not recorded which).

At least ten counts were recorded for this clonotype. This sequence joins TRBV28 and TRBJ2-5; D not certain. The CDR3 length is 13 residues. Trimming took off 2 bases at V and 2 bases at J, with 6 bases between the two ends. Germline CDR1 reads MDHEN; CDR2 reads SYDVKM. CDR3 region: CASSLRQQETQYF. Written as DNA, the CDR3 is TGTGCCAGCAGTTTACGCCAGCAAGAGACCCAGTACTTC.

This clonotype occurred many times. The chain is built from TRBV6-2 or TRBV6-3 and TRBJ2-1; weak D call: TRBD1 (6 bases). The CDR3 covers 17 residues. Deletions cut 2 bases from V and 8 bases from J, with 22 bases between. Per the germline V gene, CDR1 is MNHEY and CDR2 is SVGEGT. As DNA, the CDR3 is TGTGCCAGCAGTTACATATTCCGACAGGTTTGGGTGGATGAGCAGTTCTTC. Its protein is CASSYIFRQVWVDEQFF.

This clonotype was detected many times. The V gene is TRBV7-9, the J gene TRBJ2-7, with TRBD1 as a possible D gene (6 bases). The CDR3 covers 17 residues. Trimming removed 0 bases from V and 2 bases from J, with 17 bases in between. CDR1 and CDR2 (germline): SEHNR, FQNEAQ (reference sequence). The CDR3 DNA is TGTGCCAGCAGCTTAGCAACAGGGAACCCAAACCCCTACGAGCAGTACTTC. Translating it yields CASSLATGNPNPYEQYF.

Ten or more counts support this clonotype. The V gene is TRBV7-2, the J gene TRBJ2-5, with unresolved D. The V and J ends lost 4 bases and 2 bases respectively, with 5 bases between them. Germline CDR1 SGHTA, CDR2 FQGNSA. CDR3 size: 12 residues. The CDR3 DNA sequence: TGTGCCAGCAGCTCGTGGCAAGAGACCCAGTACTTC. As protein: CASSSWQETQYF.

This clonotype has just a few counts. Being one base from a much bigger clone, this may be a read error. CDR3 nucleotides: TGTGCCAGCAGCTTACTTTGCGGTGGGGGGTGGAATGAGCAGTTCTTC. Translating it yields CASSLLCGGGWNEQFF. This chain uses TRBV7-2 with TRBJ2-1, with D perhaps matching TRBD2 (6 bases). From germline, CDR1 is SGHTA and CDR2 FQGNSA. V was clipped by 2 bases and J by 7 bases, with 18 bases between them. The length of the CDR3 is 16 residues.

This clonotype has at least ten counts. The rearrangement uses TRBV7-2 and TRBJ2-1; D possibly matches TRBD1 or TRBD2 (5 bases each). The CDR3 length is 16 residues. Trimming pared 1 base from V and 7 bases from J, leaving 17 bases between. Germline lookup yields CDR1 SGHTA and CDR2 FQGNSA. The CDR3 loop reads CASSLGRGSWGNEQFF. The CDR3 DNA reads as TGTGCCAGCAGCTTAGGAAGGGGCTCGTGGGGGAATGAGCAGTTCTTC. Together with reference TRBV7-2 and TRBJ2-1, the CDR3 gives the full variable domain: GAGVSQSPSNKVTEKGKDVELRCDPISGHTALYWYRQSLGQGLEFLIYFQGNSAPDKSGLPSDRFSAERTGGSVSTLTIQRTQQEDSAVYLCASSLGRGSWGNEQFFGPGTRLTVL.

This clonotype was counted ten times or more. V and J are TRBV3-1 and TRBJ1-1, with D hard to call. Trimming took off 1 base at V and 0 bases at J, with 9 bases between the two ends. The CDR3 extends over 15 amino acids. Per germline, CDR1 LGHDT and CDR2 YNNKEL (reference sequence). CDR3 protein: CASSQAAYMNTEAFF. The DNA for the CDR3 is TGTGCCAGCAGCCAAGCGGCGTACATGAACACTGAAGCTTTCTTT.

Ten or more counts support this clonotype. The chain combines TRBV12-3 or TRBV12-4 with TRBJ2-2; D gene uncertain. CDR3 length: 11 residues. V was trimmed by 3 bases and J by 6 bases, leaving 2 bases between them. Here the CDR3 DNA reads TGTGCCAGCAGTTTCCCCGGGGAGCTGTTTTTT. Residues: CASSFPGELFF.

This clonotype was counted at least ten times. The chain's CDR3 is CASSSYTDTQYF. CDR3 nucleotides: TGTGCCAGCAGCTCATACACAGATACGCAGTATTTT. The chain recombines TRBV7-2 with TRBJ2-3; D not resolved. Germline loops: CDR1 SGHTA, CDR2 FQGNSA. The CDR3 runs 12 residues. Trimming cost V 4 bases and J 2 bases, with 4 bases left between them. Together with reference TRBV7-2 and TRBJ2-3, the CDR3 gives the full variable domain: GAGVSQSPSNKVTEKGKDVELRCDPISGHTALYWYRQSLGQGLEFLIYFQGNSAPDKSGLPSDRFSAERTGGSVSTLTIQRTQQEDSAVYLCASSSYTDTQYFGPGTRLTVL.

This clonotype was seen ten or more times. The genes are TRBV20-1 and TRBJ2-7; 8 bases match TRBD1. The V segment lost 0 bases and the J segment 4 bases; nucleotides outside the gene matches: 8. CDR1 and CDR2 (germline): DFQATT, SNEGSKA (reference sequence). The CDR3 totals 15 residues. This CDR3 reads CSARETGVGLYEQYF. CDR3 bases: TGCAGTGCTAGAGAGACAGGGGTGGGGTTGTACGAGCAGTACTTC.

This clonotype was counted only a few times. The chain has TRBV19 and TRBJ2-1, with D unresolved. V was shortened by 5 bases and J by 9 bases, with 14 bases between the two germline ends. Germline V gene data show CDR1 as LNHDA and CDR2 as SQIVND (reference sequence). The CDR3 runs to 13 residues. The CDR3 sequence is CASSPPGLGEQFF. The CDR3 nucleotides are TGTGCCAGTAGTCCCCCGGGTCTCGGTGAGCAGTTCTTC.

As for this clonotype: A much larger clone lies a single base off, so this may be a read error. V is TRBV7-9 and J is TRBJ2-1, with 7 nucleotides matching TRBD2. CDR3 length: 15 amino acids. CDR1 is SEHNR and CDR2 is FQNEAQ in the germline V gene (reference sequence). The ends lost 7 bases at V and 6 bases at J; junction bases unmatched: 12. The CDR3 spells CASTKGLEGRNEQFF. CDR3 in DNA: TGTGCCAGCACCAAAGGACTAGAGGGACGCAATGAGCAGTTCTTC.

This clonotype was seen a few times. This chain links TRBV5-1 with TRBJ2-3; D is unclear. CDR3 length equals 14 residues. Germline CDR1 and CDR2: SGHRS and YFSETQ. The V end lost 2 bases, the J end lost 2 bases, and 9 bases lay between the germline ends. Here the CDR3 reads CASSFSRNTDTQYF. In DNA, the CDR3 is TGCGCCAGCAGCTTTAGCAGGAACACAGATACGCAGTATTTT. Full variable domain (outside the CDR3, taken from reference TRBV5-1 and TRBJ2-3): KAGVTQTPRYLIKTRGQQVTLSCSPISGHRSVSWYQQTPGQGLQFLFEYFSETQRNKGNFPGRFSGRQFSNSRSEMNVSTLELGDSALYLCASSFSRNTDTQYFGPGTRLTVL.

V usage is TRBV7-9 and J usage is TRBJ2-1; the D gene could be TRBD1 or TRBD2 (5 bases each). Deletions cut 7 bases from V and 3 bases from J, with 16 bases between. Germline-derived CDR1 and CDR2 are SEHNR and FQNEAQ (reference sequence). This CDR3 region has 15 residues. The CDR3 here is CASTPPRDDYNEQFF. The CDR3 nucleotides are TGTGCCAGCACCCCCCCCAGGGACGACTACAATGAGCAGTTCTTC. Based on the CDR3 plus reference TRBV7-9 and TRBJ2-1, the full variable domain is DTGVSQNPRHKITKRGQNVTFRCDPISEHNRLYWYRQTLGQGPEFLTYFQNEAQLEKSRLLSDRFSAERPKGSFSTLEIQRTEQGDSAMYLCASTPPRDDYNEQFFGPGTRLTVL.

This clonotype came up a few times. The chain combines TRBV19 with TRBJ2-1; D uncertain. The length of the CDR3 is 13 residues. CDR1 is LNHDA, CDR2 SQIVND, per germline (reference sequence). The V gene lost 6 bases and the J gene lost 7 bases, with 13 bases spanning the gap. The CDR3 DNA reads as TGTGCCAGTAGCCCATCTGGTTGGAATGAGCAGTTCTTC. Translated, it gives CASSPSGWNEQFF.

In its sample, this clonotype was seen once. Being one base from a much bigger clone, this may be a read error. This sequence joins TRBV18 and TRBJ2-3; 11 bases match TRBD2. The CDR3 has 16 amino acids. Germline V gives CDR1 KGHSH, CDR2 LQKENI. The CDR3: CAGSPILAGVADTQYF. The CDR3 DNA reads TGTGCCGGCTCACCCATACTAGCGGGAGTGGCAGATACGCAGTATTTT.

This clonotype has a count of ten or more. V and J are TRBV6-1 and TRBJ1-5; D is uncertain. V lost 7 bases and J 0 bases, leaving 4 bases between the germline ends. CDR1 is MNHNS and CDR2 is SASEGT in the germline V gene. CDR3 length: 12 residues. CDR3 in amino acids: CASKNSNQPQHF. CDR3 bases: TGTGCCAGCAAGAATAGCAATCAGCCCCAGCATTTT.

This chain uses TRBV10-2 with TRBJ2-3, with D tentatively TRBD2 (5 bases). Germline lookup yields CDR1 WSHSY and CDR2 SAAADI. The CDR3 spans 14 residues. CDR3 amino acids: CSSLERTSTDTQYF. The CDR3 coding sequence is TGCTCCTCTCTAGAGCGGACGAGCACAGATACGCAGTATTTT.

This clonotype was seen a few times. A much larger clone sits a single nucleotide away, making a read error possible. The gene calls are TRBV2 and TRBJ2-1; the match to TRBD2 covers 7 bases. V dropped 6 bases and J dropped 4; count of bases not matched to a gene: 6. The germline CDR1 and CDR2 sequences are SNHLY and FYNNEI. This CDR3 spans 14 amino acids. The CDR3 loop is CASRSAGEYNEQFF. CDR3 nucleotides: TGTGCCAGCAGATCTGCGGGAGAGTACAATGAGCAGTTCTTC.